The entry below describes one TCR beta chain. This sample was taken from a study of blood T cell repertoires in COVID-19. At the level of the study: PBMCs, B-cell-depleted T cells, or T cells provided the cDNA or gDNA that made up the material.

The CDR3 spans 18 residues. V lost 3 bases to trimming and J lost 1 base; unmatched junction nucleotides: 4. Looked up from germline, CDR1 is LNHDA and CDR2 is SQIVND (reference sequence). Authors' data handling: Estimated nucleated cell counts came from reference gene primer amplification. The method was immunoSEQ multiplex PCR; TCRdb's version includes in-frame clones alone and lacks a portion of them. The DNA was the basis for D and trimming; V, J and clone size are from that table. The table includes about 130,000 clones, about 86% detected once. The sequencing input was peripheral blood. This clonotype was obtained from a woman in her 50s with acute or convalescent COVID-19. This chain uses TRBV19 with TRBJ1-6, with 12 bases matching TRBD1. Here the CDR3 reads CASSMGQGARSYNSPLHF. The CDR3 coding sequence is TGTGCCAGTAGTATGGGACAGGGGGCGCGTTCCTATAATTCACCCCTCCACTTT.